This TCR beta chain was profiled in a study of T cells in Graves' hyperthyroidism and ophthalmopathy. This CDR3 region has 16 residues. V was trimmed by 6 bases and J by 3 bases, leaving 18 bases between them. The source material, RNA transcripts, was used to amplify TCR beta CDR3 regions. The TCR CDR3 first-round RT-PCR relied on the HTBI primer set. TCRdb used MiXCR to reprocess the multiplex PCR reads, holding one entry per CDR3 protein. This sample has 350,000 to 450,000 distinct CDR3 sequences, with around 13% found just once. In this sample, this clonotype turned up many times. The hyperthyroidism patients had all been newly diagnosed, and their disease duration was under 2 months. Their ages ranged from 18 to 65 years. Uncontrolled infections, other autoimmune diseases, pregnancy or lactation led to exclusion of patients.

Sequenced input: blood. The chain employs TRBV6-7 and TRBJ1-5, with D possibly being TRBD1 (6 bases). TRBV6-7 counts as an open reading frame of uncertain function. This receptor was identified in a woman in her sixties with Graves' hyperthyroidism. This CDR3 reads CASSRRDTKSNQPQHF. In DNA, the CDR3 is TGTGCCAGCAGCCGCCGGGACACTAAATCCAATCAGCCCCAGCATTTT.